Following are 21 T cell receptor beta chains from one sample sequenced in a study of shared clonotypes between healthy human individuals (TCRdb year 2020). Library creation used the immunoSEQ multiplex PCR assay. The clones in this table, taken by TCRdb from immuneACCESS, are in-frame only. Not every clone is retained; where verified, under half of the shortfall comes from an unresolved V gene, and the cause of the rest is unknown. The sample records approximately 500,000 clones, around 79% of which are singletons. In total, the top ten clones hold roughly an eighth of the sample. The sample comprised PBMCs. Receptors originate from a woman aged 40-49 years in good health. Some clones in this sample may be carry-over from other donors' samples.

The rearrangement joins TRBV6-1 to TRBJ2-5; D gene unclear. Germline V gene data show CDR1 as MNHNS and CDR2 as SASEGT. The V and J ends lost 1 base and 5 bases respectively, with 5 bases between them. The CDR3 covers 12 residues. DNA for the CDR3: TGTGCCAGCAGTGAAGTACGGGAGACCCAGTACTTC. It specifies CASSEVRETQYF.

Concerning this clone: The same CDR3 can be traced to other DNA sequences in this sample. V is TRBV15 and J is TRBJ2-1, with unresolved D. This CDR3 has 15 residues. Trimming cost V 0 bases and J 2 bases, with 8 bases left between them. CDR1 LNHNV and CDR2 YYDKDF come from the germline V gene (reference sequence). The chain's CDR3 is CATSRDSGAYNEQFF. CDR3 nucleotides: TGTGCCACCAGCAGAGATAGTGGGGCCTACAATGAGCAGTTCTTC.

This clone was observed once. CDR3 region: CATSRATGYGYTF. The CDR3 DNA sequence: TGTGCCACCAGCAGAGCAACAGGATATGGCTACACCTTC. The rearrangement uses TRBV15 and TRBJ1-2; D is perhaps TRBD1 (5 bases). The CDR3 length is 13 residues. From germline, CDR1 is LNHNV and CDR2 YYDKDF (reference sequence). V lost 1 base, J lost 5 bases, and 8 bases lay in between.

V usage is TRBV28 and J usage is TRBJ2-5; TRBD2 matches at 7 bases. The V gene's germline CDR1 is MDHEN and CDR2 SYDVKM. CDR3 length equals 17 residues. J gave up 5 bases and V 2 bases, and 14 bases lay outside the gene matches. The CDR3 is CASSLIPAGRGGETQYF. DNA for the CDR3: TGTGCCAGCAGTTTAATTCCAGCGGGGAGGGGAGGGGAGACCCAGTACTTC.

The chain has TRBV9 and TRBJ2-2; D is unclear. V lost 1 base and J 4 bases, leaving 5 bases between the germline ends. The CDR3 covers 13 residues. CDR1 is SGDLS, CDR2 YYNGEE, per germline. CDR3 in DNA: TGTGCCAGCAGCGTAAGCGTCACCGGGGAGCTGTTTTTT. This gives the protein CASSVSVTGELFF.

This chain connects TRBV2 to TRBJ1-5, with 8 nucleotides matching TRBD1. This CDR3 is 14 amino acids long. Per the germline V gene, CDR1 is SNHLY and CDR2 is FYNNEI. The V gene end was trimmed by 6 bases and the J gene end by 6 bases; junction bases not matched to a gene: 7. CDR3 protein: CASSPDRASQPQHF. CDR3 nucleotides: TGTGCCAGCAGCCCGGACAGGGCGAGTCAGCCCCAGCATTTT.

The V gene is TRBV7-8, the J gene TRBJ2-3; TRBD2 is a possible D gene (6 bases). Trimming shortened V by 5 bases and J by 0 bases, and 27 bases separated the two germline ends. The CDR3 extends over 20 amino acids. Germline V gene lookup returns CDR1 SGHVS and CDR2 FQNEAQ. The CDR3 loop reads CASSLTTGFAGNSSTDTQYF. DNA of the CDR3: TGTGCCAGCAGCCTTACAACGGGCTTTGCGGGAAACTCTAGCACAGATACGCAGTATTTT.

The genes are TRBV11-2 and TRBJ2-7; D possibly matches TRBD1 or TRBD2 (6 bases each). V lost 5 bases to trimming and J lost 5 bases, with 16 bases between them. Germline CDR1 and CDR2: SGHAT and FQNNGV. The CDR3 runs to 14 residues. Written as DNA, the CDR3 is TGTGCCAGCAGCGGAGAGAGGGGGGTGAACGAGCAGTACTTC. This codes for CASSGERGVNEQYF.

The chain recombines TRBV5-1 with TRBJ2-5; possible D gene TRBD1, 6 bases. Germline V lookup: CDR1 SGHRS, CDR2 YFSETQ. Trimming shortened V by 4 bases and J by 5 bases, and 21 bases separated the two germline ends. The CDR3 is 16 amino acids. CDR3 sequence reads: CASSPLPQGSEETQYF. DNA of the CDR3: TGCGCCAGCAGCCCACTACCCCAGGGGAGTGAGGAGACCCAGTACTTC.

The rearrangement joins TRBV18 to TRBJ2-1; D remains unclear. The CDR3 is 17 amino acids. Germline CDR1 KGHSH, CDR2 LQKENI. V was shortened by 0 bases and J by 0 bases, with 12 bases between the two germline ends. DNA of the CDR3: TGTGCCAGCTCACCACCGTACCAAAAAAGCTCCTACAATGAGCAGTTCTTC. Its translation: CASSPPYQKSSYNEQFF.

The rearrangement joins TRBV7-3 to TRBJ2-3, with 10 bases matching TRBD2. There are 17 residues in the CDR3. Germline assignment: CDR1 SGHTA and CDR2 FQGTGA. J lost 5 bases, V lost 3 bases, and 11 bases had no gene match. The CDR3 is CASSLFASGRAGDTQYF. The CDR3 nucleotides read TGTGCCAGCAGCTTGTTCGCAAGCGGGAGGGCAGGAGATACGCAGTATTTT.

The chain uses TRBV7-2 and TRBJ2-7, with 10 positions matching TRBD2. The CDR3 length is 15 residues. V was pared by 5 bases and J by 3 bases, with 7 bases of the junction left unmatched. In germline, CDR1 is SGHTA, CDR2 FQGNSA. The CDR3, as DNA: TGTGCCAGCAGCACCGGACTAGCGGCGAACTACGAGCAGTACTTC. This translates into CASSTGLAANYEQYF. Based on the CDR3 plus reference TRBV7-2 and TRBJ2-7, the full variable domain is GAGVSQSPSNKVTEKGKDVELRCDPISGHTALYWYRQSLGQGLEFLIYFQGNSAPDKSGLPSDRFSAERTGGSVSTLTIQRTQQEDSAVYLCASSTGLAANYEQYFGPGTRLTVT.

About this clone itself: An end of the junction differs from the germline gene, which may be a read error. The V gene is TRBV18, the J gene TRBJ1-1; tentative D call: TRBD1 (5 bases). The CDR3 loop spans 13 amino acids. Germline V gene lookup returns CDR1 KGHSH and CDR2 LQKENI. The CDR3: CASSPQDGSGWNF. The CDR3, as DNA: TGTGCCAGCTCACCACAGGATGGGTCAGGGTGGAACTTT. Using reference TRBV18 and TRBJ1-1 for the parts outside the CDR3, the full variable domain is NAGVMQNPRHLVRRRGQEARLRCSPMKGHSHVYWYRQLPEEGLKFMVYLQKENIIDESGMPKERFSAEFPKEGPSILRIQQVVRGDSAAYFCASSPQDGSGWNFGQGTRLTVV.

This clone was observed a few times. The sample carries other DNA sequences with the same CDR3. DNA of the CDR3: TGTGCCAGCAGCTTGGGGACTAGCGGTAATGAGCAGTTCTTC. Translated: CASSLGTSGNEQFF. This chain links TRBV11-2 with TRBJ2-1; 11 bases are a match to TRBD2. The V gene's germline CDR1 is SGHAT and CDR2 FQNNGV. J was trimmed by 7 bases and V by 3 bases; bases with no gene match: 2. This CDR3 is 14 amino acids long.

V and J are TRBV18 and TRBJ1-1, with a weak D call TRBD1 (5 bases). There are 16 residues in the CDR3. Germline V CDR1 and CDR2: KGHSH, LQKENI. V was cut by 3 bases and J by 0 bases, with 14 bases left in between. Here the CDR3 reads CASSPSPGPLNTEAFF. Here the CDR3 DNA reads TGTGCCAGCTCACCTTCCCCGGGACCGCTGAACACTGAAGCTTTCTTT. Supplemented by reference TRBV18 and TRBJ1-1, the full variable domain reads NAGVMQNPRHLVRRRGQEARLRCSPMKGHSHVYWYRQLPEEGLKFMVYLQKENIIDESGMPKERFSAEFPKEGPSILRIQQVVRGDSAAYFCASSPSPGPLNTEAFFGQGTRLTVV.

This clone was seen more than once but under ten times. The rearrangement uses TRBV18 and TRBJ1-3, with D maybe TRBD1 (5 bases). Trimming stripped 3 bases from V and 0 bases from J, with 15 bases between. The CDR3 has 17 amino acids. Looked up from germline, CDR1 is KGHSH and CDR2 is LQKENI. The CDR3 spells CASSPTAPDNSGNTIYF. The CDR3 region has the DNA TGTGCCAGCTCACCGACAGCGCCCGACAACTCTGGAAACACCATATATTTT.

The J gene is TRBJ2-1, the V gene TRBV7-3; the match to TRBD2 covers 8 bases. V lost 2 bases to trimming and J lost 4 bases; unmatched junction nucleotides: 4. The germline V gene has CDR1 SGHTA and CDR2 FQGTGA. The CDR3 consists of 15 residues. The CDR3, as DNA: TGTGCCAGCAGCTTATCTCGGGAGGGATACAATGAGCAGTTCTTC. Translation gives CASSLSREGYNEQFF.

The chain recombines TRBV11-2 with TRBJ2-5; TRBD2 agrees at 7 bases. Germline assignment: CDR1 SGHAT and CDR2 FQNNGV. V was pared by 0 bases and J by 3 bases, with 1 base of the junction left unmatched. There are 14 residues in the CDR3. The CDR3 protein is CASSLELAEETQYF. The CDR3 DNA follows: TGTGCCAGCAGCTTAGAGCTAGCGGAAGAGACCCAGTACTTC.

As for this clone: A much more abundant neighbour one base away suggests this may be a read error. J is TRBJ1-4 and V is TRBV11-2; perhaps TRBD1 as D (5 bases). V lost 5 bases and J 8 bases, leaving 9 bases between the germline ends. The CDR3 is 12 residues long. Germline values: CDR1 SGHAT, CDR2 FQNNGV. Written as DNA, the CDR3 is TGTGCCAGCAGCCGGCGGGGGGAAAAACTGTTTTTT. Amino acids: CASSRRGEKLFF.

This chain connects TRBV28 to TRBJ2-1; the D is unclear. This CDR3 comprises 15 residues. The germline V gene encodes CDR1 MDHEN and CDR2 SYDVKM. V lost 6 bases to trimming and J lost 1 base, with 13 bases between them. Here the CDR3 reads CASSPLLGSYNEQFF. CDR3 in DNA: TGTGCCAGCAGCCCCCTTCTAGGTTCCTACAATGAGCAGTTCTTC.

The chain couples TRBV2 to TRBJ2-7; D might be TRBD2 (5 bases). This CDR3 spans 15 amino acids. CDR1 is SNHLY and CDR2 is FYNNEI in the germline V gene. V was clipped by 6 bases and J by 0 bases, with 15 bases between them. The chain's CDR3 is CASSHPTTGSYEQYF. The CDR3 region has the DNA TGTGCCAGCAGCCACCCGACTACGGGCTCCTACGAGCAGTACTTC. Based on the CDR3 plus reference TRBV2 and TRBJ2-7, the full variable domain is EPEVTQTPSHQVTQMGQEVILRCVPISNHLYFYWYRQILGQKVEFLVSFYNNEISEKSEIFDDQFSVERPDGSNFTLKIRSTKLEDSAMYFCASSHPTTGSYEQYFGPGTRLTVT.